This entry concerns a single TCR beta chain. This record comes from a study of early T cells in non-severe SARS-CoV-2 infection. About the study: Bulk RNA isolated from unsorted whole blood underwent sequencing; chains were not paired.

The J segment lost 3 bases and the V segment lost 3 bases, leaving 4 bases of the junction unmatched. The CDR3 totals 16 residues. Per the germline V gene, CDR1 is MNHEY and CDR2 is SMNVEV (reference sequence). TCRdb called the 5' RACE reads again in MiXCR, with one record for every CDR3 protein. The sample has about 71,000 distinct CDR3 sequences, around 13% seen once. The receptor comes from an adult who was a healthcare worker with PCR-confirmed SARS-CoV-2 infection or an uninfected control (not recorded which). V gene TRBV27 combines with J gene TRBJ2-3; 12 positions agree with TRBD2. The input for sequencing was whole blood, taken at baseline. CDR3 in amino acids: CASSFLAGGPTDTQYF. CDR3 DNA: TGTGCCAGCAGTTTCCTAGCGGGAGGGCCAACAGATACGCAGTATTTT.